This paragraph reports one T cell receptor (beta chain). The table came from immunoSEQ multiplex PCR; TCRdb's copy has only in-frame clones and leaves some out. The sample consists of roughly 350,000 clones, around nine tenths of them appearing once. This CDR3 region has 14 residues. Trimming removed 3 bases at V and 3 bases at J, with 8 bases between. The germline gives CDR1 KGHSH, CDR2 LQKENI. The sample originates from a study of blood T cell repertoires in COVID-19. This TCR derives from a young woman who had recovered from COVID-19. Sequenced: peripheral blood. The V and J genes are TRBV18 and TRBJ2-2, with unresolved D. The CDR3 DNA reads TGTGCCAGCTCACCGACGCGGTACACCGGGGAGCTGTTTTTT. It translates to CASSPTRYTGELFF. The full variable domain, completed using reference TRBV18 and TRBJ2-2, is NAGVMQNPRHLVRRRGQEARLRCSPMKGHSHVYWYRQLPEEGLKFMVYLQKENIIDESGMPKERFSAEFPKEGPSILRIQQVVRGDSAAYFCASSPTRYTGELFFGEGSRLTVL.